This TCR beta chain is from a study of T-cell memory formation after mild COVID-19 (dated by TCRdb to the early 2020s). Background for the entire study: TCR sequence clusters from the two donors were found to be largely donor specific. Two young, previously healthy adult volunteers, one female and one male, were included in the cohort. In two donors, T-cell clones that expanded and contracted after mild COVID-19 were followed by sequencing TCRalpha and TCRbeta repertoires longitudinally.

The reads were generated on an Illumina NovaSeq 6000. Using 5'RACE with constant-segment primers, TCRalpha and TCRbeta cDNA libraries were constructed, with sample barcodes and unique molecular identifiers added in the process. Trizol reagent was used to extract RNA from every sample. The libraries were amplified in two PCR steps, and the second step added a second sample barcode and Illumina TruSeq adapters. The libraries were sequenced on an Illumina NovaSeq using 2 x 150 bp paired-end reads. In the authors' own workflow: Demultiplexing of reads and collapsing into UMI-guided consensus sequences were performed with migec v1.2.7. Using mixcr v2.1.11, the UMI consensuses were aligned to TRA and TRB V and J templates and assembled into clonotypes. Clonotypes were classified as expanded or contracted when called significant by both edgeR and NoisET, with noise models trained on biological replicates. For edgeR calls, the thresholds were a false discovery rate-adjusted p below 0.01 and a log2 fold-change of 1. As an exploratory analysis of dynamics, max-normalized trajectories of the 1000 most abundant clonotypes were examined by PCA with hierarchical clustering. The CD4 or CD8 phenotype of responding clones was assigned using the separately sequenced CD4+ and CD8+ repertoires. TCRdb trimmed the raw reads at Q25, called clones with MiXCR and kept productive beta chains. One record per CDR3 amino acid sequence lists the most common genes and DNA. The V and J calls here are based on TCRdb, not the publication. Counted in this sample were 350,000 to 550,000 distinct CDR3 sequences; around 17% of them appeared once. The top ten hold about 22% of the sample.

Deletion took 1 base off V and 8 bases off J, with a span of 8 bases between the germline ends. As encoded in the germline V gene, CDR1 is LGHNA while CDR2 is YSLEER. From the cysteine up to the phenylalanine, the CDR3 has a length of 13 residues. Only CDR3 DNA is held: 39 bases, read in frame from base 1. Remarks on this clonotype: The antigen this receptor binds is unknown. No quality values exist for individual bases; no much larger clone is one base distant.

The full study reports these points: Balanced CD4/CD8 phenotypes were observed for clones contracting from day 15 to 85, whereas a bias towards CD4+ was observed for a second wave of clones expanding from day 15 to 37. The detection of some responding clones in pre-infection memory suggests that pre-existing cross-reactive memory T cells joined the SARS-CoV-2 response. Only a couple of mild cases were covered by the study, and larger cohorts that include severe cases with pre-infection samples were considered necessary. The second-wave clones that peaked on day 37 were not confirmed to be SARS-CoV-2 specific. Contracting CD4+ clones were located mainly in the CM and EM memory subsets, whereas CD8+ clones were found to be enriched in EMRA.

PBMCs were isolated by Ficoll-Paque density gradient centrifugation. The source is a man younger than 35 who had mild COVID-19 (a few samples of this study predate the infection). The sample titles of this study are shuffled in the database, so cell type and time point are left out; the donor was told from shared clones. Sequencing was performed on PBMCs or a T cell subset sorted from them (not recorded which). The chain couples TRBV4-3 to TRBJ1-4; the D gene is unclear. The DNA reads TGCGCCAGCAGCCAAGTGATAATGGAAAAACTGTTTTTT. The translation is CASSQVIMEKLFF.